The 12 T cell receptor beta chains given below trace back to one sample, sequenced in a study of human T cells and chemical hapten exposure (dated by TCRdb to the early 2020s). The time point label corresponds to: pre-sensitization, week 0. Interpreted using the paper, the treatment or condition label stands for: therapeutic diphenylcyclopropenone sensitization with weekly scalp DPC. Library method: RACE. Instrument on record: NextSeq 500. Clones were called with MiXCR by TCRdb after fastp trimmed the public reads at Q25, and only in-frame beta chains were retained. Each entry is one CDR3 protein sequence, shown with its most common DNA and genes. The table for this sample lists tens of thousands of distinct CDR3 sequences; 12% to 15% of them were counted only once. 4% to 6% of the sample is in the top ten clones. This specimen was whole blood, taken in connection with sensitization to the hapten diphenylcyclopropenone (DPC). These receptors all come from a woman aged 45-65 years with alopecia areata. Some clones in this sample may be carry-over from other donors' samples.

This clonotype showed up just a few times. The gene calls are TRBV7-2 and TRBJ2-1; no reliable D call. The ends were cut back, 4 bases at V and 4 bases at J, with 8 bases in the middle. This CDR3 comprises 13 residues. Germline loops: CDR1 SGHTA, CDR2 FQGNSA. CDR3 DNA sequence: TGTGCCAGCAGCTCTGGCCGGTACAATGAGCAGTTCTTC. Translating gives CASSSGRYNEQFF.

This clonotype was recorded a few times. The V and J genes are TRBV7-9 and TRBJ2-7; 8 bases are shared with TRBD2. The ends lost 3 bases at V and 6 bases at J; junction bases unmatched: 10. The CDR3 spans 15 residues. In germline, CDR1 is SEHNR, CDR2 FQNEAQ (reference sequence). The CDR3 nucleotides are TGTGCCAGCAGCTTGACGGGAGGGCCGTTTGTCGAGCAGTACTTC. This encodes CASSLTGGPFVEQYF.

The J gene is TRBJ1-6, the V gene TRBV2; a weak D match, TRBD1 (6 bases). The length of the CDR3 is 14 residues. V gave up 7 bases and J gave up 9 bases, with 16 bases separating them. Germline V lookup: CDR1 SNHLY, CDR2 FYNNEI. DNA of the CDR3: TGTGCCAGCACCCTAGGGGGGTTAGCTTCACCCCTCCACTTT. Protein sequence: CASTLGGLASPLHF.

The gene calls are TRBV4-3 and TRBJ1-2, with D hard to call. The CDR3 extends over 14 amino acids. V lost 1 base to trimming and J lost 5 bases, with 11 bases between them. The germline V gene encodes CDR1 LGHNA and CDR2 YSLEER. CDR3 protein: CASSQVEGPYGYTF. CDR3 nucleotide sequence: TGCGCCAGCAGCCAAGTCGAGGGCCCTTATGGCTACACCTTC.

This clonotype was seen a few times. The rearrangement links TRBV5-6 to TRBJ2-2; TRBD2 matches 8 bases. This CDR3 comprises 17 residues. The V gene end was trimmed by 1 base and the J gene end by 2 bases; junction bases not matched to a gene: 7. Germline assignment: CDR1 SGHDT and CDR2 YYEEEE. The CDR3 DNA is TGTGCCAGCAGCTTGTTCGGGGTAGCGGGAAACACCGGGGAGCTGTTTTTT. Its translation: CASSLFGVAGNTGELFF.

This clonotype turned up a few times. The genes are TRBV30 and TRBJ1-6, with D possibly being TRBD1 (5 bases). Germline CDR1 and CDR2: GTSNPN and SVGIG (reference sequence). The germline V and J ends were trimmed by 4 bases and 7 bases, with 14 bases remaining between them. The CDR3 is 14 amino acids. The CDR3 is CAWTNGALNSPLHF. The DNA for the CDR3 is TGTGCCTGGACGAATGGGGCTTTGAATTCACCCCTCCACTTT. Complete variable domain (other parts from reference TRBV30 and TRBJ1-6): SQTIHQWPATLVQPVGSPLSLECTVEGTSNPNLYWYRQAAGRGLQLLFYSVGIGQISSEVPQNLSASRPQDRQFILSSKKLLLSDSGFYLCAWTNGALNSPLHFGNGTRLTVT.

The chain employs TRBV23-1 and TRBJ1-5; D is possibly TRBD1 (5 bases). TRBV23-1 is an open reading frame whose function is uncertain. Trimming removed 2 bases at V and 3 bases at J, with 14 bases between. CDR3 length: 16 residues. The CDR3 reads CASSQPTRQFNQPQHF. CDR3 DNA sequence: TGCGCCAGCAGTCAACCCACAAGACAGTTCAATCAGCCCCAGCATTTT.

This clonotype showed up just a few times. Here the CDR3 DNA reads TGTGCCACTATAGACAGCCGGGACGGGCGCGACGAGCAGTACTTC. This sequence encodes CATIDSRDGRDEQYF. V gene TRBV10-3 combines with J gene TRBJ2-7, with D perhaps assigned TRBD1 or TRBD2 (5 bases each). Deletions cut 10 bases from V and 5 bases from J, with 24 bases between. Germline V gene lookup returns CDR1 ENHRY and CDR2 SYGVKD. CDR3 length: 15 amino acids.

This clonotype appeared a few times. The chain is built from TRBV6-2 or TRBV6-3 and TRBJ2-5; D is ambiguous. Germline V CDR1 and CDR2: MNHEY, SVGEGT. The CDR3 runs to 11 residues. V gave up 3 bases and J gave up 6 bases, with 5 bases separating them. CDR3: CASSYTKTQYF. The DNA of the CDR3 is TGTGCCAGCAGTTATACGAAGACCCAGTACTTC.

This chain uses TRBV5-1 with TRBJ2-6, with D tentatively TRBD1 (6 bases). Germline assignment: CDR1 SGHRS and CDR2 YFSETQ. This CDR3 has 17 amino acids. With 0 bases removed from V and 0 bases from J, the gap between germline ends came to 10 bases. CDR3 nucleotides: TGCGCCAGCAGCTTGGTAGTAGGGGGCTCTGGGGCCAACGTCCTGACTTTC. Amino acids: CASSLVVGGSGANVLTF.

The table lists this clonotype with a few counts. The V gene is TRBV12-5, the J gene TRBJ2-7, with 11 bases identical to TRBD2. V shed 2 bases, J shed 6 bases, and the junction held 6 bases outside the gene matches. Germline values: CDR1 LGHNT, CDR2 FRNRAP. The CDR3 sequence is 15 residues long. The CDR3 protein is CASGLLPGLAAEQYF. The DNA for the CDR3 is TGTGCTAGTGGTTTGTTACCGGGACTAGCGGCCGAGCAGTACTTC.

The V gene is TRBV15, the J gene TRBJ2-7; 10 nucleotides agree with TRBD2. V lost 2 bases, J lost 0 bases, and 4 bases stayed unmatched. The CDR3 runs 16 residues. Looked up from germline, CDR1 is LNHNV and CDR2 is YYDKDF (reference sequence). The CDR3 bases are TGTGCCACCAGCAGATACGCTAGCGGGAGCTCCTACGAGCAGTACTTC. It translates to CATSRYASGSSYEQYF.